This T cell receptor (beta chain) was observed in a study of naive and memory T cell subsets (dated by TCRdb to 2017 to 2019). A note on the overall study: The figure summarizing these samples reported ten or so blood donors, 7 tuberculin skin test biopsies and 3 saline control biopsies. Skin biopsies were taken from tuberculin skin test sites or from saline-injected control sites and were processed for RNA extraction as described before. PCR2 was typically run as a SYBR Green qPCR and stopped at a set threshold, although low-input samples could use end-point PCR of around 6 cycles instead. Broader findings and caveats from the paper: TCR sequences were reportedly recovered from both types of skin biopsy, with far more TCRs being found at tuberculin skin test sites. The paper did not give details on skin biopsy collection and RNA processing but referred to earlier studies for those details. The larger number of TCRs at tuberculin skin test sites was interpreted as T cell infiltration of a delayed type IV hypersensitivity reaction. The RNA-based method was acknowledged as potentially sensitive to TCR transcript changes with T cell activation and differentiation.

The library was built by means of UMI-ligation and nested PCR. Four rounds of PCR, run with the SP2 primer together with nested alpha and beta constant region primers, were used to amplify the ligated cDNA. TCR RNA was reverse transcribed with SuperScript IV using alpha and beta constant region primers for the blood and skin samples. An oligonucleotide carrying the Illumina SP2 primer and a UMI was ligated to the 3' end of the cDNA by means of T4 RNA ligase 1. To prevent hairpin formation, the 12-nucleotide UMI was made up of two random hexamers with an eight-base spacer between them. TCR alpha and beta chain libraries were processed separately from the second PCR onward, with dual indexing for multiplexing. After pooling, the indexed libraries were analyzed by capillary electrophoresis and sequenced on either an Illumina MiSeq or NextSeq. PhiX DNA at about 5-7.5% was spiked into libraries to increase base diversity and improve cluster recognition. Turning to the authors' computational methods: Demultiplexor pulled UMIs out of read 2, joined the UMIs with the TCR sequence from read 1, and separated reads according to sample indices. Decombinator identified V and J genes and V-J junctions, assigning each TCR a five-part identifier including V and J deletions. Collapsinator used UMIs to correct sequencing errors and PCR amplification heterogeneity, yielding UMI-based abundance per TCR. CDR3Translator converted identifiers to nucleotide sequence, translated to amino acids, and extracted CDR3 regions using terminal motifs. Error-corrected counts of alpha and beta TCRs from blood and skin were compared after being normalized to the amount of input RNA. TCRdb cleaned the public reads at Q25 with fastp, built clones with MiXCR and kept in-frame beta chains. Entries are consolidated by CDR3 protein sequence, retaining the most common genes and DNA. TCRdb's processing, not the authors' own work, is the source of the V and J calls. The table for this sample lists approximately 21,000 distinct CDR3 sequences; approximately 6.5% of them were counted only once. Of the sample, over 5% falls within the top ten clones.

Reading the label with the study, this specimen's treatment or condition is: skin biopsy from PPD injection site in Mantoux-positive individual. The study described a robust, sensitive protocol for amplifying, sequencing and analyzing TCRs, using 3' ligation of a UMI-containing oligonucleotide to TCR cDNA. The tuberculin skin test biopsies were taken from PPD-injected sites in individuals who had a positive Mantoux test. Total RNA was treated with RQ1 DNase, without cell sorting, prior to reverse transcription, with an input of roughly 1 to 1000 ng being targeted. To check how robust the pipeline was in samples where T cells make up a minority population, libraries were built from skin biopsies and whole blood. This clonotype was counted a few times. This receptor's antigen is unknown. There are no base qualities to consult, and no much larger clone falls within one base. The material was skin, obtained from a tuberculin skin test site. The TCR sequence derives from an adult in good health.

The encoded CDR3 is CASSPRTDNSPLHF. The DNA sequence follows: TGTGCCAGCAGCCCGAGGACAGATAATTCACCCCTCCACTTT. Recombination linked TRBV9 to TRBJ1-6; TRBD1 is possibly the D segment (6 matching bases). From cysteine to phenylalanine, the CDR3 is 14 amino acids long. The CDR3 DNA has 42 bases and is translated from base 1. CDR1 and CDR2, per the germline V gene, are SGDLS and YYNGEE. The junction shows trimming of 4 bases on V and 5 bases on J, plus 10 bases between the germline ends. When the CDR3 is completed using the reference TRBV9 and TRBJ1-6 genes on either side, the full variable domain is DSGVTQTPKHLITATGQRVTLRCSPRSGDLSVYWYQQSLDQGLQFLIQYYNGEERAKGNILERFSAQQFPDLHSELNLSSLELGDSALYFCASSPRTDNSPLHFGNGTRLTVT.